The clone carrying this TCR beta chain was recorded once. What it binds is unknown. These data belong to a study of OX40 agonist ivuxolimab in advanced cancers. Background on the study: An agonistic anti-OX40 (CD134) antibody, ivuxolimab, was used to treat the patients. Dose-escalation patients had hepatocellular carcinoma, melanoma, renal cell or head and neck cancer. Two patients with cutaneous melanoma and one with hepatocellular carcinoma, three in total, showed partial responses.

The table came from immunoSEQ multiplex PCR; TCRdb's copy has only in-frame clones and leaves some out. The sample has 70,000 or so clones, around 88% seen once; the top ten hold about 0.9%. General study results and limits: Among the lowest levels of clonal expansion were found in partial responders at 0.1-3.0 mg/kg.

The CDR3 contains 15 residues. V was clipped by 4 bases and J by 6 bases; unmatched bases: 11. Germline-derived CDR1 and CDR2 are MDHEN and SYDVKM. The TCR originated in an adult with an advanced solid tumor such as melanoma, head and neck, liver or kidney cancer. J is TRBJ2-7 and V is TRBV28; the match to TRBD2 covers 8 bases. This specimen was CD4+ or CD8+ T cells sorted from blood, taken in a trial of the OX40 agonist ivuxolimab. This CDR3 reads CASSYSGKLTPEQYF. The CDR3 region has the DNA TGTGCCAGCAGTTATAGCGGGAAACTCACCCCCGAGCAGTACTTC.